A selection of T cell receptor beta chains follows, all from one sample in a study of T cell repertoires in cytomegalovirus infection. These receptors lack a known antigen. From the reads, TCRdb called clonotypes with MiXCR, one entry per CDR3 protein. The sample comprises about 770,000 distinct CDR3 sequences, 25% to 35% of which are singletons, and around 13% rests with the top ten. The input for sequencing was cultured CD8+ T cells from PBMCs, taken from culture after CMV antigen stimulation. The receptors here all came from a human donor in good health (CMV status not recorded). Some clones in this sample may be carry-over from other donors' samples. CDR3s leave out the opening cysteine and the closing phenylalanine or tryptophan. The size of a clone is reported for some rows only, either as once, few or many, or as a class for expanded clones.

>many|11|TRBJ2-7|TRBV7-9
ASSLSYSYEQY
>few|13|TRBJ2-1|TRBV6-6
ASRLAGGWDNEQF
>many|12|TRBJ1-2|TRBV28
ASTPGTANYGYT
>-|14|TRBJ2-5|TRBV28
ASSLLAGGIQETQY
>-|13|TRBJ2-1|TRBV13
ASSTRGHSYNEQF
>-|11|TRBJ2-1|TRBV10-3
AISEVGRDEQF
>-|14|TRBJ2-1|TRBV7-9
ASSFEGGPPYNEQF
>-|11|TRBJ1-2|TRBV12-3/TRBV12-4
ASSLAASYGYT
>many|11|TRBJ1-2|TRBV6-5
ASSPDRAYGYT
>few|13|TRBJ1-6|TRBV12-3/TRBV12-4
ASSLNQGKNSPLH
>few|15|TRBJ1-1|TRBV7-6
ASSLEWTGGMNTEAF
>few|13|TRBJ1-1|TRBV10-3
AISEPGKVNTEAF
>-|14|TRBJ2-1|TRBV19
ASSRQGQELYNEQF
>-|14|TRBJ2-1|TRBV19
ASSTGRDRNYNEQF
>many|9|TRBJ1-1|TRBV7-8
ASSSPGAAF
>-|12|TRBJ1-1|TRBV4-1
ASSQETGVGEAF
>-|13|TRBJ1-4|TRBV4-1
ASSPGPGDDEKLF
>few|10|TRBJ2-1|TRBV29-1
SVEGVRDEQF
>-|14|TRBJ1-1|TRBV14
ASSQIASRLNTEAF
>-|8|TRBJ2-3|TRBV19
ASATDTQY
>-|13|TRBJ1-4|TRBV5-1
ASSYAGDPNEKLF
>many|13|TRBJ2-5|TRBV7-8
ASSPSGGGHETQY
>many|13|TRBJ2-1|TRBV7-9
ASSLVADYYNEQF
>few|12|TRBJ1-2|TRBV27
ASSVLQGAGGYT
>-|12|TRBJ1-2|TRBV6-1
ASRGTGGAGGYT
>few|11|TRBJ2-1|TRBV19
ASGRSTYNEQF
>-|11|TRBJ2-5|TRBV6-6
ASSYSNEETQY
>-|12|TRBJ2-4|TRBV7-2
ASSLVGTGNIQY
>-|22|TRBJ2-3|TRBV23-1
ASSQSHAHTGLAGAPKNTDTQY
>few|13|TRBJ2-5|TRBV15
ATRGSGGAVETQY
>-|12|TRBJ2-6|TRBV6-5
ASRRQVPANVLT
>-|13|TRBJ2-3|TRBV2
ARPPSGGLTDTQY
>-|13|TRBJ2-3|TRBV4-2
ASSQGGLITDTQY
>-|9|TRBJ1-1|TRBV6-4
ASREGTEAF
>few|16|TRBJ2-3|TRBV6-2/TRBV6-3
ASSYRRGERTSTDTQY
>-|13|TRBJ2-2|TRBV6-1
ASRETGRLIGELF
>few|12|TRBJ1-2|TRBV6-5
ASSYGGPYYGYT
>many|13|TRBJ2-1|TRBV7-6
ASSILAGLANEQF
>-|12|TRBJ1-1|TRBV7-9
ASSWDSGNTEAF
>few|14|TRBJ1-5|TRBV19
ASRLGDRAINQPQH
>many|10|TRBJ1-2|TRBV7-8
ASSLDGTGET
>-|12|TRBJ2-7|TRBV20-1
SAKGTAESYEQY
>many|11|TRBJ1-5|TRBV7-9
ASQQGQNQPQH
>-|13|TRBJ1-1|TRBV6-5
ASSRPLTGNTEAF
>-|17|TRBJ2-3|TRBV6-1
ASSEVGTGEQVWTDTQY
>-|18|TRBJ2-6|TRBV18
ASSPQGERLYSTGANVLT
>-|12|TRBJ2-1|TRBV12-3/TRBV12-4
ASSPSWGRGEQF
>-|8|TRBJ2-3|TRBV5-4
ASGTPTQY
>few|12|TRBJ1-2|TRBV15
ATSRVDRNYGYT
>many|13|TRBJ1-3|TRBV7-8
ASSFLGGGGNTIY
>-|12|TRBJ2-1|TRBV27
ASSISGSYNEQF
>-|15|TRBJ1-1|TRBV10-3
AIRQTGRLEGETEAF
>many|12|TRBJ1-1|TRBV12-3/TRBV12-4
ASVREGLGTEAF